This T cell receptor beta chain was identified during a study of Ad26.COV2.S vaccination and SARS-CoV-2 variants. CDR1 KGHSH and CDR2 LQKENI come from the germline V gene. This CDR3 has 15 amino acids. V was pared by 3 bases and J by 5 bases, with 14 bases between. Treatment reported: around 19 received Ad26.COV2.S at low or high dose, single or two shots; 5 received placebo; per-sample allocation not given. Specimens were obtained on day 63 following the first vaccine or placebo injection. Method: immunoSEQ multiplex PCR; TCRdb's copy keeps in-frame clones and lacks some. Counted here are 300,000 to 400,000 clones, 70% to 90% occurring once; the ten biggest clones make up about 10%.

V is TRBV18 and J is TRBJ2-1; D not resolved. The TCR comes from a person between 18 and 60 years old who received the Ad26.COV2.S COVID-19 vaccine or a placebo. The sequenced sample was peripheral blood, obtained in a trial of Ad26.COV2.S vaccine versus placebo. CDR3 residues: CASSPRAVGNNEQFF. The CDR3 nucleotides are TGTGCCAGCTCACCCCGCGCTGTTGGGAACAATGAGCAGTTCTTC.